The rows below give T cell receptor beta chains drawn from one sample of a study of blood T cell repertoires in COVID-19. The repertoire was sequenced with immunoSEQ multiplex PCR; TCRdb's copy has only in-frame clones and lacks some. The sample shows around 130,000 clones, approximately 80% of them seen only once. Input material: peripheral blood. These TCRs come from a human donor in a cohort sampled during active COVID-19. Both conserved end residues are part of each CDR3. The D gene is left open where the match is weak. Clone size appears in some rows only: once, few, many, or a class for an expanded clone.

v_gene	abundance	j_gene	d_gene	CDR3nt	CDR3aa
TRBV6-5	NA	TRBJ2-1	NA	TGTGCCAGCAGTCCTCAAGGGGTGGAGCAGTTCTTC	CASSPQGVEQFF
TRBV7-2	once	TRBJ1-5	NA	TGTGCCAGCAGGCCCCAGGGGAGCCTACCTCAGCCCCAGCATTTT	CASRPQGSLPQPQHF
TRBV11-3	NA	TRBJ2-5	TRBD2	TGTGCCAGCAGCCCAAGGACTAGCGGGGGCGCCGCCCAAGAGACCCAGTACTTC	CASSPRTSGGAAQETQYF
TRBV28	NA	TRBJ2-7	NA	TGTGCCAGCAGCCAGCTCCCTAGGGGCGAGCAGTACTTC	CASSQLPRGEQYF
TRBV19	NA	TRBJ2-2	NA	TGTGCCAGTAGTATAGATTCGACCGGGGAGCTGTTTTTT	CASSIDSTGELFF
TRBV7-2	NA	TRBJ1-1	NA	TGTGCCAGCAGCTCTACAGTATACACTGAAGCTTTCTTT	CASSSTVYTEAFF
TRBV6-5	few	TRBJ1-4	TRBD1	TGTGCCAGCGGCCGGGACAGGGGTGAAAAACTGTTTTTT	CASGRDRGEKLFF
TRBV6-5	NA	TRBJ2-5	NA	TGTGCCAGCAGACGGGGGGCAGGAGAGACCCAGTACTTC	CASRRGAGETQYF
TRBV21-1	NA	TRBJ2-3	NA	TGTGCCAGCAGCAAAGGAGTCCTGCCGGGACAGGGTCCAGATACGCAGTATTTT	CASSKGVLPGQGPDTQYF
TRBV19	NA	TRBJ2-3	TRBD2	TGTGCCAGTAGGCAACTAGCGGGGGGCCCAGATACGCAGTATTTT	CASRQLAGGPDTQYF
TRBV5-1	NA	TRBJ2-3	TRBD2	TGCGCCAGCAAAGCTAGCGGGGGAGGGACAGATACGCAGTATTTT	CASKASGGGTDTQYF
TRBV6-2/TRBV6-3	few	TRBJ1-1	NA	TGTGCCAGCAGTTACTTAAGAGGTGGCGGGAACACTGAAGCTTTCTTT	CASSYLRGGGNTEAFF
TRBV27	few	TRBJ2-7	NA	TGTGCCAGCAGTTTAGACTTGGGTGCCTACGAGCAGTACTTC	CASSLDLGAYEQYF
TRBV18	NA	TRBJ1-3	TRBD1	TGTGCCAGCTCACCCCCCGGGACAGGGGGCTTTGGAAACACCATATATTTT	CASSPPGTGGFGNTIYF
TRBV6-6	once	TRBJ2-1	NA	TGTGCCAGCAGTTACATGAACAGTGAGCAGTTCTTC	CASSYMNSEQFF
TRBV19	NA	TRBJ2-3	TRBD2	TGTGCCAGTAGGTTTAGCGGGGCAGATACGCAGTATTTT	CASRFSGADTQYF
TRBV24-1	NA	TRBJ2-1	TRBD1	TGTGCCACCACACCGGGACAGGGGACCAATGAGCAGTTCTTC	CATTPGQGTNEQFF
TRBV19	few	TRBJ1-1	NA	TGTGCCAGTAGTATATCGGGGTACACTGAAGCTTTCTTT	CASSISGYTEAFF
TRBV18	NA	TRBJ2-5	NA	TGTGCCAGCTCACCGCAGGGGGGCAACCTCCAAGAGACCCAGTACTTC	CASSPQGGNLQETQYF
TRBV15	NA	TRBJ2-3	NA	TGTGCCACCAGCAGGGGAGGGGGGGGACCGAGCACAGATACGCAGTATTTT	CATSRGGGGPSTDTQYF
TRBV11-2	NA	TRBJ2-7	NA	TGTGCCAGCAGCCGAGTAGGGGGTAGGACCTACGAGCAGTACTTC	CASSRVGGRTYEQYF
TRBV10-1	NA	TRBJ2-1	NA	TGCGCCAGCAGTGAGTCGGGGAGCTTTAACAATGAGCAGTTCTTC	CASSESGSFNNEQFF
TRBV19	few	TRBJ1-2	NA	TGTGCCAGTAGTATCGGGGGTCGCCAGAACTATGGCTACACCTTC	CASSIGGRQNYGYTF
TRBV7-6	NA	TRBJ2-5	NA	TGTGCCAGCAGCTGGGACAGCGGGGGATGGGAGACCCAGTACTTC	CASSWDSGGWETQYF
TRBV7-2	NA	TRBJ1-3	NA	TGTGCCAGCAGCACATACCAGGGGACCGGAAACACCATATATTTT	CASSTYQGTGNTIYF
TRBV15	NA	TRBJ2-7	NA	TGTGCCACCAGCAGATCTTCCTACGAGCAGTACTTC	CATSRSSYEQYF
TRBV6-1	NA	TRBJ1-5	TRBD1	TGTGCCAGCAGTGAAGGGACAGGGACGAGGCAGCCCCAGCATTTT	CASSEGTGTRQPQHF
TRBV5-1	NA	TRBJ2-5	NA	TGCGCCAGCAGCTCGGACAGTCTTCAGACCCAGTACTTC	CASSSDSLQTQYF
TRBV28	NA	TRBJ2-2	NA	TGTGCCACTCAGCCACAGGTCGCGAACACCGGGGAGCTGTTTTTT	CATQPQVANTGELFF
TRBV7-9	NA	TRBJ2-2	NA	TGTGCCAGCAGCTTCCCCCGCGGTAACACCGGGGAGCTGTTTTTT	CASSFPRGNTGELFF
TRBV5-5	NA	TRBJ1-1	TRBD1	TGTGCCAGCAGCTTGGACAGGGGTGCAAGCATGAACACTGAAGCTTTCTTT	CASSLDRGASMNTEAFF
TRBV19	NA	TRBJ2-5	TRBD1	TGTGCCAGTACCCCGACAGGGGTTAGCCAAGAGACCCAGTACTTC	CASTPTGVSQETQYF
TRBV19	NA	TRBJ2-6	NA	TGTGCCAGTATCGCGGGACGGGACTCTGGGGCCAACGTCCTGACTTTC	CASIAGRDSGANVLTF
TRBV6-5	once	TRBJ2-5	TRBD2	TGTGCCAGCTTGGCGGGGGGCGAGGAGACCCAGTACTTC	CASLAGGEETQYF
TRBV6-2/TRBV6-3	NA	TRBJ2-1	TRBD2	TGTGCCAGCAGTTACCGGACTAGCGGGGGGGAGGGTGAGCAGTTCTTC	CASSYRTSGGEGEQFF
TRBV7-6	NA	TRBJ2-2	TRBD2	TGTGCCAGCAGCTTAGGCGTAGCGGGGTCGTCCGGGGAGCTGTTTTTT	CASSLGVAGSSGELFF
TRBV4-2	NA	TRBJ1-1	NA	TGTGCCAGCAGCGAGGACAGCGTGAACACTGAAGCTTTCTTT	CASSEDSVNTEAFF
TRBV7-2	NA	TRBJ2-7	NA	TGTGCCAGCAGCTTAGGACACTTTTCGGAGCAGTACTTC	CASSLGHFSEQYF
TRBV18	NA	TRBJ1-5	TRBD1	TGTGCCAGCTCACCCGACAGGGGGCTGGGGCCCCAGCATTTT	CASSPDRGLGPQHF
TRBV6-5	NA	TRBJ2-2	NA	TGTGCCAGCAGTTCTATGCTAGGAGGGTCCACCGGGGAGCTGTTTTTT	CASSSMLGGSTGELFF
TRBV5-4	NA	TRBJ2-1	TRBD2	TGTGCCAGCAGCTTTTCAGCGGGGGTTAATGAGCAGTTCTTC	CASSFSAGVNEQFF
TRBV5-1	NA	TRBJ2-3	TRBD2	TGCGCCAGCAGCTTCTTAGCGGGGGTGGGAGATACGCAGTATTTT	CASSFLAGVGDTQYF
TRBV27	NA	TRBJ1-1	NA	TGTGCCAGCAGGGGGAGTGTGAACACTGAAGCTTTCTTT	CASRGSVNTEAFF
TRBV14	NA	TRBJ1-6	NA	TGTGCCAGCAGCCGCAGGGGTTATTCACCCCTCCACTTT	CASSRRGYSPLHF
TRBV7-2	NA	TRBJ2-5	TRBD2	TGTGCCAGCAGCCCTCGACTAGCGGGGGGCGGGAGTTATGAGACCCAGTACTTC	CASSPRLAGGGSYETQYF
TRBV4-1	NA	TRBJ2-1	NA	TGCGCCAGCAGCCACCGACCTCAACAGAGACCTGAGCAGTTCTTC	CASSHRPQQRPEQFF
TRBV5-1	NA	TRBJ2-1	NA	TGCGCCAGCAGCCTACAGGGCTCAGCCTCCTACAATGAGCAGTTCTTC	CASSLQGSASYNEQFF
TRBV9	NA	TRBJ2-1	TRBD2	TGTGCCAGCAGTGGGGGGGAATCCTACAATGAGCAGTTCTTC	CASSGGESYNEQFF
TRBV6-5	few	TRBJ1-2	NA	TGTGCCAGCAGTTACTCGGGGGGATCTAACTATGGCTACACCTTC	CASSYSGGSNYGYTF
TRBV6-2/TRBV6-3	NA	TRBJ2-7	TRBD2	TGTGCCAGCAGTTCCGGACTAGCGGGGGAAGACGAGCAGTACTTC	CASSSGLAGEDEQYF
TRBV5-4	NA	TRBJ2-1	NA	TGTGCCAGCAGCTTGAAGGGGTTACCTGGCCAAGATGAGCAGTTCTTC	CASSLKGLPGQDEQFF
TRBV7-6	NA	TRBJ1-1	NA	TGTGCCAGCAGCTTAATGGGGGCAACTGAAGCTTTCTTT	CASSLMGATEAFF
TRBV5-3	NA	TRBJ2-3	TRBD1	TGTGCCAGAAGCTCTTTACAGGGGGAAGGAAGAACAGATACGCAGTATTTT	CARSSLQGEGRTDTQYF
TRBV18	once	TRBJ2-1	TRBD2	TGTGCCAGCTCACCGACAGCGGGGGGCATTCAGGTATACAATGAGCAGTTCTTC	CASSPTAGGIQVYNEQFF
TRBV5-4	NA	TRBJ2-3	TRBD2	TGTGCCAGCAACCATGACCCCTTACGGGGGGTAGATACGCAGTATTTT	CASNHDPLRGVDTQYF
TRBV20-1	NA	TRBJ2-3	NA	TGCAGTGCTAGTTTGCAGCGGGGCACAGATACGCAGTATTTT	CSASLQRGTDTQYF
TRBV2	NA	TRBJ1-1	NA	TGTGCCAGCAGTACCGGAGGGGTTGGCACTGAAGCTTTCTTT	CASSTGGVGTEAFF
TRBV4-3	NA	TRBJ2-3	TRBD1	TGCGCCAGCAGCCGAGGATCAGGGGGCGCGACAGATACGCAGTATTTT	CASSRGSGGATDTQYF
TRBV6-5	NA	TRBJ1-6	NA	TGTGCCAGCCAGTGGAGGTCGGTTAATTCACCCCTCCACTTT	CASQWRSVNSPLHF
TRBV2	few	TRBJ1-3	TRBD1	TGTGCCAGCTCCGGGACAGGGTACGGAAACACCATATATTTT	CASSGTGYGNTIYF